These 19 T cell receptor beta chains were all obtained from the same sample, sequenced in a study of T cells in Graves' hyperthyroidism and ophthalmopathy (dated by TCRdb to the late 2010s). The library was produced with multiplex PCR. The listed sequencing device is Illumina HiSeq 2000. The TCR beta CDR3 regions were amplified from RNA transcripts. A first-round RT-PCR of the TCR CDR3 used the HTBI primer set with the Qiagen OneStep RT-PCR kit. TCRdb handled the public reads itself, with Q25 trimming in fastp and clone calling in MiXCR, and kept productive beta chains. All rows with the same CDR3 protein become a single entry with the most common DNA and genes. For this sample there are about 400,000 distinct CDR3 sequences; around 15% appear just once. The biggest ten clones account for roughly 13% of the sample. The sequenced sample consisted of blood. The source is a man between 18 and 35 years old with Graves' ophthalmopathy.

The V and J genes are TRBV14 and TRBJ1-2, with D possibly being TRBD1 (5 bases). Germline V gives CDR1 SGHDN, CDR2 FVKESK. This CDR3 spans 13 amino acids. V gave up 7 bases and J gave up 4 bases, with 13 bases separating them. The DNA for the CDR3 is TGTGCCAGCAACCCGGGGGGACTCTATGGCTACACCTTC. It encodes CASNPGGLYGYTF.

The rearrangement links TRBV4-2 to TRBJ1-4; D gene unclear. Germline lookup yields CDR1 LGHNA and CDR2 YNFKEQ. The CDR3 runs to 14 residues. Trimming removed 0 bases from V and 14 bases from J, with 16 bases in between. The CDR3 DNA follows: TGTGCCAGCAGCCAAGATGTGCCCGGTTTTATCCTGTTTTTT. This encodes CASSQDVPGFILFF.

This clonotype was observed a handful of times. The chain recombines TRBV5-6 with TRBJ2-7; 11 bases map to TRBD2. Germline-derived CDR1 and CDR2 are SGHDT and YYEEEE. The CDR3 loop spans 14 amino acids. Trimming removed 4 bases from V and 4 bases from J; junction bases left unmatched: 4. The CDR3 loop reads CASSLGLAVYEQYF. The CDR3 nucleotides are TGTGCCAGCAGCCTGGGACTAGCGGTGTACGAGCAGTACTTC.

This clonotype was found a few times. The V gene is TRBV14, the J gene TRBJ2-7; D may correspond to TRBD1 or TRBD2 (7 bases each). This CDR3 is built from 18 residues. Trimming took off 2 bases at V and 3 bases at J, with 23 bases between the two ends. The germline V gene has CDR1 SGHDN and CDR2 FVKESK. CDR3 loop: CASSQPSGRGRLIYEQYF. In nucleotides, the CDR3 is TGTGCCAGCAGCCAACCTTCAGGGAGGGGGCGGCTGATCTACGAGCAGTACTTC.

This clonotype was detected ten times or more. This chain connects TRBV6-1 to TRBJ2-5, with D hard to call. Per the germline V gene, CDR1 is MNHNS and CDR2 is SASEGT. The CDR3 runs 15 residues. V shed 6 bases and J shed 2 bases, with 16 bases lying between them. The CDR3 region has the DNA TGTGCCAGCAGCCGCTCTGGGGTCCCGCAAGAGACCCAGTACTTC. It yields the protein CASSRSGVPQETQYF.

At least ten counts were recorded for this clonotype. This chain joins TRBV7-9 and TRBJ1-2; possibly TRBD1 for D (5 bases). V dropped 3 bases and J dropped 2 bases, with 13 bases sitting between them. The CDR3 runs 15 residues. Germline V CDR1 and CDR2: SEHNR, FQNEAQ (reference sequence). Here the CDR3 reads CASSFRRAGNYGYTF. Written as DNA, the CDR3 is TGTGCCAGCAGCTTTAGAAGGGCAGGGAACTATGGCTACACCTTC.

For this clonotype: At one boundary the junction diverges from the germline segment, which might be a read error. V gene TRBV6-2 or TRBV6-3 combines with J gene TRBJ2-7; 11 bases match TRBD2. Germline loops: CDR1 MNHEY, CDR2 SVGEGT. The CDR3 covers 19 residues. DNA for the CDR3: TGTGCCAGCAGTTACAGTATGTTATTCGGGCTAGCGGGAGGATACGAGCAGCACTTC. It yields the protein CASSYSMLFGLAGGYEQHF.

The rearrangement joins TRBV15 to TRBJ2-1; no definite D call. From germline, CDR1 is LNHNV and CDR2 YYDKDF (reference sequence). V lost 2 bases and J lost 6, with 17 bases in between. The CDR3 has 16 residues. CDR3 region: CATSRLPGPTLNEQFF. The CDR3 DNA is TGTGCCACCAGCAGACTTCCGGGCCCAACCCTCAATGAGCAGTTCTTC. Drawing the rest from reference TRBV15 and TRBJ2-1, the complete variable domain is DAMVIQNPRYQVTQFGKPVTLSCSQTLNHNVMYWYQQKSSQAPKLLFHYYDKDFNNEADTPDNFQSRRPNTSFCFLDIRSPGLGDTAMYLCATSRLPGPTLNEQFFGPGTRLTVL.

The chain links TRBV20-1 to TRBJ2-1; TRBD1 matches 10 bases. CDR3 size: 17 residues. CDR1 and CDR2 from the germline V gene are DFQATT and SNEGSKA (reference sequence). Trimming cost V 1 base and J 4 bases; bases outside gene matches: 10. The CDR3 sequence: CSARVRLRDRGYNEQFF. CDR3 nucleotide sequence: TGCAGTGCTAGAGTTCGTCTCCGGGACAGGGGTTACAATGAGCAGTTCTTC.

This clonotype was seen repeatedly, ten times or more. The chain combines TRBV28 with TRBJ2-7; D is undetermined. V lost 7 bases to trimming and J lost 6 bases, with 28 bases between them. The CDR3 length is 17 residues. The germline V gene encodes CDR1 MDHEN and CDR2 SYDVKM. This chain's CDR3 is CASTLAPLVGPILEQYF. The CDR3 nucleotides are TGTGCCAGCACCCTTGCGCCTCTGGTCGGCCCTATCCTCGAGCAGTACTTC.

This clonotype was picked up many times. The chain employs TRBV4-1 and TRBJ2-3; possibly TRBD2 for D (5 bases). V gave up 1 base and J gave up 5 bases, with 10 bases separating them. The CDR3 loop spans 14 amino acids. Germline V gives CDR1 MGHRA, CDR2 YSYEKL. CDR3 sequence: CASSQAPLVDTQYF. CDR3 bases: TGCGCCAGCAGCCAAGCCCCACTAGTAGATACGCAGTATTTT.

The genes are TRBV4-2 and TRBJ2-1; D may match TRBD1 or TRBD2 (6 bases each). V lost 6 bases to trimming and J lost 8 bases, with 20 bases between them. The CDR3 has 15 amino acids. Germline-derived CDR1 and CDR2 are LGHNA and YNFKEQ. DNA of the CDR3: TGTGCCAGCAGGATGAAGGGGAAAAGGGGGGATGAGCAGTTCTTC. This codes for CASRMKGKRGDEQFF.

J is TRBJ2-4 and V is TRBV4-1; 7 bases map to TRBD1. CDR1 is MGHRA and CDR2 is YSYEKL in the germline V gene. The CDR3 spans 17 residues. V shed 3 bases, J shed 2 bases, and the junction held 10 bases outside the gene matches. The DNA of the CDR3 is TGCGCCAGCAGCCATGTCCCCGGGACAGAGACCAAAAACATTCAGTACTTC. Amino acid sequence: CASSHVPGTETKNIQYF.

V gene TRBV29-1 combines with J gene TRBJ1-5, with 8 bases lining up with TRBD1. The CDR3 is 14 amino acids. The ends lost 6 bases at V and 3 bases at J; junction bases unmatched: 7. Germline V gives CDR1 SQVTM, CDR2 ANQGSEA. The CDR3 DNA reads TGCAGCGTGGGGCAGGGGGCGGACAATCAGCCCCAGCATTTT. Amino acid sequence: CSVGQGADNQPQHF.

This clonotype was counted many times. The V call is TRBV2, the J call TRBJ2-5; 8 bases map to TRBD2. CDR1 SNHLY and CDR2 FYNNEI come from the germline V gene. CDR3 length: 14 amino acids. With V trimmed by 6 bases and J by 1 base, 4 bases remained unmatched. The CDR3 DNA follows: TGTGCCAGCAGCTCCGGGAGGGCCCAAGAGACCCAGTACTTC. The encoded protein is CASSSGRAQETQYF.

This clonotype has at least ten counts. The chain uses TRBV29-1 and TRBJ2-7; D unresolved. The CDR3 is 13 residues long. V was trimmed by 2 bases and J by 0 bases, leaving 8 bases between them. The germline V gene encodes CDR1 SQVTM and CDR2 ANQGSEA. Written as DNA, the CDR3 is TGCAGCGTTGAACGGGCTTCCTCCTACGAGCAGTACTTC. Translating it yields CSVERASSYEQYF.

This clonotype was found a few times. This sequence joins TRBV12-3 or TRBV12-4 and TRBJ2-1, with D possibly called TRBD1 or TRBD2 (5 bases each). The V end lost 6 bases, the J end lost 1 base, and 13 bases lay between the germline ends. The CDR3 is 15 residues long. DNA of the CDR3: TGTGCCAGCAGGGCCCGGGACCAGTCCTACAATGAGCAGTTCTTC. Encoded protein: CASRARDQSYNEQFF.

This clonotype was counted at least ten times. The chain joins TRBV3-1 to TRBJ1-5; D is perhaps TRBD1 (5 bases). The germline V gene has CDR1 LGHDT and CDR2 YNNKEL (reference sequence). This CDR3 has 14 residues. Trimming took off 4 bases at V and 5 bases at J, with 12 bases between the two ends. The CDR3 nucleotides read TGTGCCAGCAGCCCAGGGCGGCAGTATCAGCCCCAGCATTTT. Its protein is CASSPGRQYQPQHF.

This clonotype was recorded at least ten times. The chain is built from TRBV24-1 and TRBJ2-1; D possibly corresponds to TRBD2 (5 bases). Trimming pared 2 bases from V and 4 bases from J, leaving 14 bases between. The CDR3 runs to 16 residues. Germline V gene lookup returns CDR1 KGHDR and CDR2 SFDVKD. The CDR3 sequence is CATSDSGLGTYNEQFF. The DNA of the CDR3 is TGTGCCACCAGTGATTCAGGACTGGGAACTTACAATGAGCAGTTCTTC.